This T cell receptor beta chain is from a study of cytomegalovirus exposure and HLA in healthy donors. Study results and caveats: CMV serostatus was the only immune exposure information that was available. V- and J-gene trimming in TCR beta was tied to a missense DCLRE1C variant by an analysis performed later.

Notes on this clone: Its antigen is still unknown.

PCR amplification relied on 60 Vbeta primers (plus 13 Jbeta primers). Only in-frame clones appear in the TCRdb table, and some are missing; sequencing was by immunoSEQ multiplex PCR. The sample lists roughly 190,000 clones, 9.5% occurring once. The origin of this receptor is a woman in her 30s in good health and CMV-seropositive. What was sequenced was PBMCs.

CDR3 residues: CASSLVGGSPYEQYF. In DNA form, the CDR3 reads TGCGCCAGCAGCTTGGTTGGAGGGAGTCCCTACGAGCAGTACTTC. The chain uses TRBV5-1 and TRBJ2-7, with D possibly TRBD2 on 6 matching bases. CDR1 and CDR2 (germline): SGHRS, YFSETQ. The CDR3 sequence is 15 residues long. The V gene lost 0 bases and the J gene lost 2 bases, with 12 bases spanning the gap.